The sequence of this T cell receptor beta chain was determined in a study of blood T cell repertoires in COVID-19. Germline lookup yields CDR1 LGHDT and CDR2 YNNKEL (reference sequence). V lost 4 bases, J lost 7 bases, and 14 bases lay in between. The length of the CDR3 is 15 residues. Data came from immunoSEQ multiplex PCR; TCRdb stores just in-frame clones and leaves some out. The sample contains nearly 300,000 clones, 89% of which appear only once. The V call is TRBV3-1 (or the pseudogene TRBV3-2), the J call TRBJ1-6; TRBD1 might be the D (5 bases). This TCR came from a woman between 50 and 59 years old who had been exposed to COVID-19. The sequenced material came from PBMCs or T cells enriched from blood (not recorded which). The CDR3 sequence is CASSPSWRGNSPLHF. The CDR3 region has the DNA TGTGCCAGCAGCCCCTCCTGGAGGGGAAATTCACCCCTCCACTTT.